The 4 T cell receptor beta chains below were found in one sample sequenced in a study of cytomegalovirus exposure and HLA in healthy donors. PCR primers comprised 60 Vbeta and 13 Jbeta primers. Assay: immunoSEQ multiplex PCR; the TCRdb copy retains only in-frame clones and omits some. The sample records about 140,000 clones, 66% being singletons. Sample: PBMCs. Receptors were obtained from an older woman in good health and CMV-seronegative.

With respect to this clone: Compared with germline, one end of the junction differs, possibly owing to a read error. The rearrangement joins TRBV7-9 to TRBJ1-5; D might be TRBD1 (6 bases). The CDR3 is made up of 13 amino acids. Per the germline V gene, CDR1 is SEHNR and CDR2 is FQNEAQ (reference sequence). CDR3 nucleotides: TGTTCCAGCAGCTCCGACAGGAATCAGCCCCAGCATTTT. As protein: CSSSSDRNQPQHF.

Here the CDR3 DNA reads TGTGCCAGCAGCACGACAGGAAACACCATATATTTT. Amino acid sequence: CASSTTGNTIYF. The rearrangement links TRBV5-6 to TRBJ1-3, with D uncertain. The CDR3 consists of 12 residues. V lost 4 bases to trimming and J lost 4 bases, with 6 bases between them. Germline CDR1 reads SGHDT; CDR2 reads YYEEEE.

V is TRBV29-1 and J is TRBJ2-3; unclear D gene. V lost 6 bases to trimming and J lost 3 bases, with 7 bases between them. CDR1 and CDR2 from the germline V gene are SQVTM and ANQGSEA. The CDR3 has 11 amino acids. The CDR3: CSVSTTDTQYF. The CDR3 DNA reads as TGCAGCGTCTCTACGACAGATACGCAGTATTTT.

The rearrangement joins TRBV5-6 to TRBJ2-3; no clear D. Per germline, CDR1 SGHDT and CDR2 YYEEEE. The germline V and J ends were trimmed by 3 bases and 6 bases, with 8 bases remaining between them. The CDR3 covers 12 residues. This chain's CDR3 is CASSSTLDTQYF. DNA for the CDR3: TGTGCCAGCAGCTCCACTTTGGATACGCAGTATTTT.